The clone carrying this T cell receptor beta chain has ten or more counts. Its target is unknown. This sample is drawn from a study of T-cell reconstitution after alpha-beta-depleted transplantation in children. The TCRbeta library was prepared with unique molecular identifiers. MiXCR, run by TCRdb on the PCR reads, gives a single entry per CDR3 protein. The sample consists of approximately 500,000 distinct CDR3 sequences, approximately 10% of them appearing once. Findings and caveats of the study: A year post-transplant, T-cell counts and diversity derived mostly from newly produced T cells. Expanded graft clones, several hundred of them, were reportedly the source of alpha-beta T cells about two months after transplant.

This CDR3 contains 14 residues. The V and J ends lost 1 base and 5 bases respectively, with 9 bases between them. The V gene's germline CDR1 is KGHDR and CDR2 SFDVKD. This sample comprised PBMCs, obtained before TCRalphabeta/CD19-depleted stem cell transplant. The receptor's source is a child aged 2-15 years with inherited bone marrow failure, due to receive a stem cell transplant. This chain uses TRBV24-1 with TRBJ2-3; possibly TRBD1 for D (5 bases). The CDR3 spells CATSDLSRGDTQYF. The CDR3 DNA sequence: TGTGCCACCAGTGATTTATCTAGGGGAGATACGCAGTATTTT.